The present entry profiles one TCR beta chain with its context. Its target is not known. Germline V gene lookup returns CDR1 MGHDK and CDR2 SYGVNS. Trimming took 5 bases from V and 2 from J, leaving 13 bases between them. The CDR3 consists of 15 residues. This sample stems from a study of T cells in localized non-small cell lung cancer. Study-wide points: The highest T cell clonality was in uninvolved adjacent lung, above tumor.

The protocol was immunoSEQ multiplex PCR, while the TCRdb copy is restricted to in-frame clones and leaves out a portion. The sample has around 78,000 clones; 88% are singletons. Source: peripheral blood, taken before any cancer treatment. The rearrangement links TRBV25-1 to TRBJ1-5; D may be TRBD1 (5 bases). The TCR was taken from a woman aged 40 to 75 with stage I squamous cell lung carcinoma. The CDR3 protein is CASSPPDSGNQPQHF. The CDR3, as DNA: TGTGCCAGCAGTCCCCCAGACAGTGGCAATCAGCCCCAGCATTTT.